What follows describes a single T cell receptor (beta chain). Its cognate antigen is unknown. The CDR3 is 15 residues long. Only in-frame clones appear in the TCRdb table, and some are missing; sequencing was by immunoSEQ multiplex PCR. The sample carries about 120,000 clones, about 90% recorded once. The data stem from a study of T cell responses to AZD1222 COVID-19 vaccine. General observations from the study: The sample set comprised mostly white British donors with more females, and clonal diversity was possibly underestimated. Nearly half of spike-specific TCRs reportedly target variant regions that are unmutated in the B.1.351 and B.1.1.7 variants.

Sequencing used peripheral blood, obtained on day 0 of AZD1222 vaccination. The receptor was isolated from an adult in good health. V is TRBV1 and J is TRBJ1-1; TRBD1 is the table's D call and was not checked against the DNA. TRBV1 is labeled a pseudogene. The DNA of the CDR3 is TGCACCAGCAGCCAACCGGGACAGCCTCCCAAGGAAGCTTTCTTT. This translates into CTSSQPGQPPKEAFF.